This T cell receptor beta chain was obtained from a study of a mutant IDH1 vaccine in newly diagnosed glioma. In the study overall: Vaccination was launched 4-6 weeks after radiotherapy alone, or with temozolomide cycles. Week 35 was safety follow-up visit V12; week 47 was end-of-study visit V13. Broader study findings: In approximately 92% of patients, immune responses induced by the vaccine occurred.

Trimming left V 7 bases short and J 11 bases short, with 20 bases between. Germline-derived CDR1 and CDR2 are MDHEN and SYDVKM. The CDR3 covers 13 residues. The method was immunoSEQ multiplex PCR; TCRdb's version includes in-frame clones alone and lacks a portion of them. The table has about 90,000 clones, about 90% seen once. Concerning this clone itself: The antigen remains undetermined.

The time point was: week 47, end of study. Each vaccine dose was 300 ug of mutant IDH1 20-mer peptide, with topical imiquimod. Each astrocytoma in the donors was new, WHO grade 3 or 4, IDH1-mutant and ATRX-lost. V is TRBV28 and J is TRBJ1-1; the D is unclear. This TCR was sampled from a woman between 45 and 65 years old with glioma. Sample: PBMCs, taken from a glioma patient whose treatment included an IDH1 peptide vaccine. This CDR3 is CASTFASSGPAFF. The CDR3 DNA sequence: TGTGCCAGCACCTTCGCAAGTAGCGGGCCGGCTTTCTTT.